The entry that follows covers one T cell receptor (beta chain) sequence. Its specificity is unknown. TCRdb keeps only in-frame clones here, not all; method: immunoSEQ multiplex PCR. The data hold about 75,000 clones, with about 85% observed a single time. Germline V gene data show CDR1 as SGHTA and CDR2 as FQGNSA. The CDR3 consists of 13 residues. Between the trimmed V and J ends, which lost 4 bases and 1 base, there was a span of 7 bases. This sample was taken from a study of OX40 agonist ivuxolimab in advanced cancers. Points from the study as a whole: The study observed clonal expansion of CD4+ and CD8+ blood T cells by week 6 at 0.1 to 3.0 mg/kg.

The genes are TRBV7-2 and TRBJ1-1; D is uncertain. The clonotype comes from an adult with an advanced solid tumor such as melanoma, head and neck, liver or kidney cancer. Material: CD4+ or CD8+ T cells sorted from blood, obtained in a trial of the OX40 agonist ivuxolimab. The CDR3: CASSSSKNTEAFF. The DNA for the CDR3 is TGTGCCAGCAGCTCCTCTAAGAACACTGAAGCTTTCTTT.